This TCR beta chain was sequenced for a study of Graves' ophthalmopathy and Graves' hyperthyroidism. This CDR3 spans 16 amino acids. Trimming removed 1 base from V and 3 bases from J; junction bases left unmatched: 6. CDR1 SGHTA and CDR2 FQGNSA come from the germline V gene. Transcripts of RNA were the source for amplifying TCR beta CDR3 regions. HTBI-primed RT-PCR formed the first round, and a multiplex PCR formed the second. TCRdb re-called the multiplex PCR reads with MiXCR, one entry per CDR3 protein. Among about 370,000 distinct CDR3 sequences listed, approximately 20% were seen once. The sequence was collected from a young woman with Graves' ophthalmopathy. The V and J genes are TRBV7-2 and TRBJ2-5, with 9 bases fitting TRBD2. The sequenced material came from peripheral blood. The CDR3 reads CASSLVGGRAEETQYF. CDR3 nucleotide sequence: TGTGCCAGCAGCTTAGTTGGCGGGAGGGCCGAAGAGACCCAGTACTTC.